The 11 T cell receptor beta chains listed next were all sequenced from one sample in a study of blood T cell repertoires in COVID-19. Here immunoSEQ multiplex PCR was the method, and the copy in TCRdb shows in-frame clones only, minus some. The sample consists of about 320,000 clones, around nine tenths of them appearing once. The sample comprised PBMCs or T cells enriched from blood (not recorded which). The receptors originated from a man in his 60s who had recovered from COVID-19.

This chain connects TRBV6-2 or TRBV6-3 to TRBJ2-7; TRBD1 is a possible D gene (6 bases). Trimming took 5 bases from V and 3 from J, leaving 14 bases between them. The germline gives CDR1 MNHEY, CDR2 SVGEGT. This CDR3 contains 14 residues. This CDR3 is CASSIQGRGYEQYF. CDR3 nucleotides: TGTGCCAGCAGTATCCAGGGGAGAGGCTACGAGCAGTACTTC.

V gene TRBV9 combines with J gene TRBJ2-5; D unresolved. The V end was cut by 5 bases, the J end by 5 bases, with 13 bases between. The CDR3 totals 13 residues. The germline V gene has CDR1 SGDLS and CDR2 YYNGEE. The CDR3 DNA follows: TGTGCCAGCAGTGCTGACCCCGGGGAGACCCAGTACTTC. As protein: CASSADPGETQYF.

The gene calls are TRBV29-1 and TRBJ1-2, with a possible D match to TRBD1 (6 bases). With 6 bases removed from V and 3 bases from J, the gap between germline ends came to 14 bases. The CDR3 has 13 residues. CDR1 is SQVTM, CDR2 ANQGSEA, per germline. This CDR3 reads CSVADRSYYGYTF. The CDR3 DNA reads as TGCAGCGTGGCCGACAGGAGTTACTATGGCTACACCTTC. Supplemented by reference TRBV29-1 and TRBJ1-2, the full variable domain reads SAVISQKPSRDICQRGTSLTIQCQVDSQVTMMFWYRQQPGQSLTLIATANQGSEATYESGFVIDKFPISRPNLTFSTLTVSNMSPEDSSIYLCSVADRSYYGYTFGSGTRLTVV.

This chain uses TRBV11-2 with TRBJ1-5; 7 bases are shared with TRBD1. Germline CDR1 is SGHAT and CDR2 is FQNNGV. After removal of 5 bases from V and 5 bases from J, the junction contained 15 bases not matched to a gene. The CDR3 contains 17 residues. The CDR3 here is CASSQGGTAGGYQPQHF. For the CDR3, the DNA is TGTGCCAGCAGCCAAGGGGGGACAGCGGGAGGGTATCAGCCCCAGCATTTT.

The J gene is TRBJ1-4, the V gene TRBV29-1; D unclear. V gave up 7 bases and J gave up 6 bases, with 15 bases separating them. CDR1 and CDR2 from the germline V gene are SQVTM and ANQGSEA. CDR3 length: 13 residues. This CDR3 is CSALGEGDEKLFF. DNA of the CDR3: TGCAGCGCCCTCGGGGAGGGCGATGAAAAACTGTTTTTT.

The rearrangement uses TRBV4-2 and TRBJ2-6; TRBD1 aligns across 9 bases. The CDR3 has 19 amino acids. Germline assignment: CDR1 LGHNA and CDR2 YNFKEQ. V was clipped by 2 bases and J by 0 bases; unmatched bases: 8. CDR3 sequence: CASSQLPGQGVSGANVLTF. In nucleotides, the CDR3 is TGTGCCAGCAGCCAATTACCGGGACAGGGAGTCTCTGGGGCCAACGTCCTGACTTTC.

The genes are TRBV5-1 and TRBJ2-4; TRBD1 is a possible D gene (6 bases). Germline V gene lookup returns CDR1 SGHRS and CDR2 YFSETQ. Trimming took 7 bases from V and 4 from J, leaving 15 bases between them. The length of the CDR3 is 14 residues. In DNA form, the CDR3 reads TGCGCCAGCGCCCCGGGACACCCAAAAAACATTCAGTACTTC. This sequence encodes CASAPGHPKNIQYF.

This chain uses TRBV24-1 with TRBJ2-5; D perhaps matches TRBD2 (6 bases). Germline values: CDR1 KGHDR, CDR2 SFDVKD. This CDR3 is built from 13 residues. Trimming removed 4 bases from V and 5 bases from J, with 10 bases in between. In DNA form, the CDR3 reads TGTGCCACCAGTGAGGGCGGGATGGAGACCCAGTACTTC. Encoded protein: CATSEGGMETQYF.

CDR3 bases: TGTGCCAGCAGCTTTAGCGGGATCAATGAGCAGTTCTTC. Its protein product is CASSFSGINEQFF. The V gene is TRBV11-2, the J gene TRBJ2-1, with TRBD2 identical over 8 bases. CDR1 SGHAT and CDR2 FQNNGV come from the germline V gene. V shed 3 bases, J shed 6 bases, and the junction held 1 base outside the gene matches. This CDR3 region has 13 residues. Full variable domain (remainder filled in from reference TRBV11-2 and TRBJ2-1): EAGVAQSPRYKIIEKRQSVAFWCNPISGHATLYWYQQILGQGPKLLIQFQNNGVVDDSQLPKDRFSAERLKGVDSTLKIQPAKLEDSAVYLCASSFSGINEQFFGPGTRLTVL.

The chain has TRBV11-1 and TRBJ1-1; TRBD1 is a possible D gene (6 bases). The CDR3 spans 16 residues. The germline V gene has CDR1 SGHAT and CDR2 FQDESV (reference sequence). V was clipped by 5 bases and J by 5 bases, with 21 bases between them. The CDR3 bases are TGTGCCAGCAGCCCAGGGGACATCATCACGGAGACTGAAGCTTTCTTT. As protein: CASSPGDIITETEAFF. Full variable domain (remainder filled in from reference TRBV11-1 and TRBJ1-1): EAEVAQSPRYKITEKSQAVAFWCDPISGHATLYWYRQILGQGPELLVQFQDESVVDDSQLPKDRFSAERLKGVDSTLKIQPAELGDSAMYLCASSPGDIITETEAFFGQGTRLTVV.

Written as DNA, the CDR3 is TGTGCCAGCAGCCCGTGGACAGGCCCAACCTACGAGCAGTACTTC. It encodes CASSPWTGPTYEQYF. The gene calls are TRBV5-5 and TRBJ2-7; 7 bases line up with TRBD1. The ends lost 4 bases at V and 2 bases at J; junction bases unmatched: 9. Germline V CDR1 and CDR2: SGHKS, YYEKEE (reference sequence). This CDR3 is 15 amino acids long.